A single sample gave rise to the 10 T cell receptor beta chains below, sequenced in a study of blood T cell repertoires in COVID-19. The protocol was immunoSEQ multiplex PCR, while the TCRdb copy is restricted to in-frame clones and leaves out a portion. The sample includes around 170,000 clones, roughly 83% of them seen just once. Sequenced material: peripheral blood. All receptors derive from a man younger than 30 with active or convalescent COVID-19.

The V call is TRBV6-5, the J call TRBJ1-3; perhaps TRBD1 as D (6 bases). Germline V lookup: CDR1 MNHEY, CDR2 SVGAGI. V was shortened by 6 bases and J by 0 bases, with 12 bases between the two germline ends. The CDR3 is 15 amino acids. CDR3 bases: TGTGCCAGCAGCCCCGACAGGTACTCTGGAAACACCATATATTTT. Translating it yields CASSPDRYSGNTIYF.

This clone was detected a few times. The chain employs TRBV18 and TRBJ1-1, with 8 bases fitting TRBD1. Germline V lookup: CDR1 KGHSH, CDR2 LQKENI. J gave up 10 bases and V 0 bases, and 7 bases lay outside the gene matches. The CDR3 is 14 residues long. CDR3 sequence (DNA): TGTGCCAGCTCACCACCGGCAGGGGGCTTGCGAGCTTTCTTT. Amino acids: CASSPPAGGLRAFF.

The genes are TRBV3-1 (or the pseudogene TRBV3-2) and TRBJ1-4; tentative D call: TRBD1 (5 bases). Per the germline V gene, CDR1 is LGHDT and CDR2 is YNNKEL (reference sequence). The CDR3 loop spans 15 amino acids. The V gene lost 1 base and the J gene lost 11 bases, with 17 bases spanning the gap. The CDR3, as DNA: TGTGCCAGCAGCCAAGGCGGGGCAACCGTGGATAAACTGTTTTTT. This gives the protein CASSQGGATVDKLFF.

This chain connects TRBV7-2 to TRBJ2-3, with a tentative D call TRBD2 (5 bases). CDR3 length equals 15 residues. Deletions cut 3 bases from V and 4 bases from J, with 14 bases between. Germline-derived CDR1 and CDR2 are SGHTA and FQGNSA. Written as DNA, the CDR3 is TGTGCCAGCAGCTTTAAGTTCCGAGGGTCAGATACGCAGTATTTT. Translation gives CASSFKFRGSDTQYF.

This sequence joins TRBV5-1 and TRBJ1-4, with 9 bases fitting TRBD1. The CDR3 covers 15 residues. V was pared by 4 bases and J by 4 bases, with 5 bases of the junction left unmatched. CDR1 is SGHRS and CDR2 is YFSETQ in the germline V gene. The CDR3 here is CASSERTGDNEKLFF. DNA of the CDR3: TGCGCCAGCAGCGAGAGGACAGGGGATAATGAAAAACTGTTTTTT.

This chain links TRBV6-1 with TRBJ2-2, with D unresolved. Trimming removed 2 bases at V and 5 bases at J, with 9 bases between. From germline, CDR1 is MNHNS and CDR2 SASEGT. The CDR3 extends over 14 amino acids. CDR3 amino acids: CASSERWSTGELFF. Written as DNA, the CDR3 is TGTGCCAGCAGTGAACGGTGGTCGACCGGGGAGCTGTTTTTT.

The gene calls are TRBV19 and TRBJ1-3; the match to TRBD1 covers 7 bases. The germline gives CDR1 LNHDA, CDR2 SQIVND (reference sequence). V dropped 4 bases and J dropped 1; count of bases not matched to a gene: 1. CDR3 length: 14 residues. CDR3 bases: TGTGCCAGTAGTACAGGGGGATCTGGAAACACCATATATTTT. It translates to CASSTGGSGNTIYF.

This sequence joins TRBV7-9 and TRBJ2-5; 11 bases align to TRBD1. The CDR3 is made up of 15 amino acids. The V gene's germline CDR1 is SEHNR and CDR2 FQNEAQ (reference sequence). Trimming at V came to 5 bases and at J to 4 bases, leaving 6 bases not matched to a gene. The CDR3 here is CASSPGQGAVETQYF. Written as DNA, the CDR3 is TGTGCCAGCAGCCCTGGACAGGGGGCGGTAGAGACCCAGTACTTC.

This clone has a handful of counts. This sequence joins TRBV5-8 and TRBJ1-3, with unresolved D. This CDR3 contains 17 residues. V was cut by 4 bases and J by 1 base, with 18 bases left in between. Germline values: CDR1 SGHTS, CDR2 YDEGEE. CDR3 coding DNA: TGTGCCAGCAGCATAGATAAGGCTCGGAGGTCTGGAAACACCATATATTTT. This encodes CASSIDKARRSGNTIYF.

V usage is TRBV9 and J usage is TRBJ2-1, with no clear D. V lost 4 bases, J lost 6 bases, and 11 bases lay in between. Germline V lookup: CDR1 SGDLS, CDR2 YYNGEE. The CDR3 consists of 13 residues. In nucleotides, the CDR3 is TGTGCCAGCAGCACCCGACCGGGCAATGAGCAGTTCTTC. It codes for CASSTRPGNEQFF.